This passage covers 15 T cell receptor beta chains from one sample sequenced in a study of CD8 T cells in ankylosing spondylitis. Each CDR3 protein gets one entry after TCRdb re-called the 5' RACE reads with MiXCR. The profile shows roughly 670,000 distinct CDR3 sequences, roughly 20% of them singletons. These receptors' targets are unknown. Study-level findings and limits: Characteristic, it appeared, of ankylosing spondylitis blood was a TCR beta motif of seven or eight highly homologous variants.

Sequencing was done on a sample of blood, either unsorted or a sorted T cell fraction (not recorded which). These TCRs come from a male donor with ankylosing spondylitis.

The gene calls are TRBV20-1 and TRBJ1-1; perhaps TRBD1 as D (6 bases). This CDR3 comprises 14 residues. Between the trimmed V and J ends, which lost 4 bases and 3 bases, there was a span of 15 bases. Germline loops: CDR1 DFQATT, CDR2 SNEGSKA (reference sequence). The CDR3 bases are TGCAGTGCTAAGGGGACAACCTGGGACACTGAAGCTTTCTTT. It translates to CSAKGTTWDTEAFF.

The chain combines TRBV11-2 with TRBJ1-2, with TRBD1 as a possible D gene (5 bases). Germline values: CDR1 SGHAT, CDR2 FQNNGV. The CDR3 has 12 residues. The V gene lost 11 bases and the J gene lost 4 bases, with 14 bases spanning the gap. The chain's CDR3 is CAVGREPYGYTF. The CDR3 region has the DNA TGTGCCGTGGGCAGGGAGCCCTATGGCTACACCTTC.

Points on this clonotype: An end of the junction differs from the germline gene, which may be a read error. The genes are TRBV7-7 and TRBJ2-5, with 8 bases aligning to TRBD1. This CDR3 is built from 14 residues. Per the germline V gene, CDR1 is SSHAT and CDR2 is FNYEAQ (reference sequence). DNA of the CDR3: TGTGCTAGCAGCTTGACAGGGGTTGGAGAGACCCAGTACTTC. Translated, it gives CASSLTGVGETQYF.

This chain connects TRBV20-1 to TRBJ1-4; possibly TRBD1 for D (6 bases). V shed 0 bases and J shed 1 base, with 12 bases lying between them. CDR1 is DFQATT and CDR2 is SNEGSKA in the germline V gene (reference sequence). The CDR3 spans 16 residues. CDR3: CSARDTRGGTNEKLFF. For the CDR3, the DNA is TGCAGTGCTAGAGATACCAGGGGCGGAACTAATGAAAAACTGTTTTTT.

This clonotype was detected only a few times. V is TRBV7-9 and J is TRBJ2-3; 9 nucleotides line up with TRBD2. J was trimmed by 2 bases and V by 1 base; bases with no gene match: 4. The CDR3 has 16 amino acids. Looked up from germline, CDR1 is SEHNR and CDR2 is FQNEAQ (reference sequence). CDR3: CASSLGPSGNTDTQYF. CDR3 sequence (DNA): TGTGCCAGCAGCTTAGGTCCTAGCGGGAACACAGATACGCAGTATTTT.

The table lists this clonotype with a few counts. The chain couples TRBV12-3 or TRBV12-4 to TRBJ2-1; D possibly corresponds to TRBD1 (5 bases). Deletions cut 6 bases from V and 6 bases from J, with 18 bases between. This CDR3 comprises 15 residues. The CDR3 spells CASSPALRGSNEQFF. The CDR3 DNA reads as TGTGCCAGCAGCCCCGCACTTAGGGGATCCAATGAGCAGTTCTTC.

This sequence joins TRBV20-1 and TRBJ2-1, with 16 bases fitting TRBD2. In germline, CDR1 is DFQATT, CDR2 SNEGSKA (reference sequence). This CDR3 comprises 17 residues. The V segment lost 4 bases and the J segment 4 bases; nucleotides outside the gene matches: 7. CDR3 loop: CSAIGTSGRASYNEQFF. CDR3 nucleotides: TGCAGTGCTATAGGGACTAGCGGGAGGGCCTCTTACAATGAGCAGTTCTTC.

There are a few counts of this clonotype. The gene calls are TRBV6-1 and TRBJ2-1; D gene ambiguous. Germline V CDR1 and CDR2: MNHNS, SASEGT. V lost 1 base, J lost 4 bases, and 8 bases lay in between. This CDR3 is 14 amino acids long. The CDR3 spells CASSEGRLYNEQFF. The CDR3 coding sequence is TGTGCCAGCAGTGAAGGTCGTCTTTACAATGAGCAGTTCTTC.

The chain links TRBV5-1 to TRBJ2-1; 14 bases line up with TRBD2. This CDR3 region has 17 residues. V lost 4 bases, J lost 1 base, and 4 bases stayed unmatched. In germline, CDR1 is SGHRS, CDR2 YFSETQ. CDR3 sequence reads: CASSRTSGGKSYNEQFF. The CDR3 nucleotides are TGCGCCAGCAGCCGGACTAGCGGGGGGAAATCCTACAATGAGCAGTTCTTC. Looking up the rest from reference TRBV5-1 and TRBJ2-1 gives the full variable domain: KAGVTQTPRYLIKTRGQQVTLSCSPISGHRSVSWYQQTPGQGLQFLFEYFSETQRNKGNFPGRFSGRQFSNSRSEMNVSTLELGDSALYLCASSRTSGGKSYNEQFFGPGTRLTVL.

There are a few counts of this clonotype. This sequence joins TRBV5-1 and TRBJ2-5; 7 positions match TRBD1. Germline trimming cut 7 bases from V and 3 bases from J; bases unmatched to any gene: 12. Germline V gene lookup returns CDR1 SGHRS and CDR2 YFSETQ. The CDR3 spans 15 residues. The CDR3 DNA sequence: TGCGCCAGCCAACGACAGGGTTACACAGAAGAGACCCAGTACTTC. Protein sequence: CASQRQGYTEETQYF.

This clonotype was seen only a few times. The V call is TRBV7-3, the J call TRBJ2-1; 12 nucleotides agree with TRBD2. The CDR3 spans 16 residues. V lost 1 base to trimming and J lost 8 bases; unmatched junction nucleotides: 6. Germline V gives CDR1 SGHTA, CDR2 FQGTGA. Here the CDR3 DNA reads TGTGCCAGCAGCTTAAAGACTAGCGGGAGATGGGATGAGCAGTTCTTC. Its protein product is CASSLKTSGRWDEQFF.

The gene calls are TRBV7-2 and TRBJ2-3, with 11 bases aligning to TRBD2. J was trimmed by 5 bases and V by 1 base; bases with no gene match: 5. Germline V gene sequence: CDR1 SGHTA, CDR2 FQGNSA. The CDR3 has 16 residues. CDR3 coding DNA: TGTGCCAGCAGCTTAGGGGGACTAGCGGTCGGAGATACGCAGTATTTT. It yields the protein CASSLGGLAVGDTQYF. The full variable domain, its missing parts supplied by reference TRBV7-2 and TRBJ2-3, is GAGVSQSPSNKVTEKGKDVELRCDPISGHTALYWYRQSLGQGLEFLIYFQGNSAPDKSGLPSDRFSAERTGGSVSTLTIQRTQQEDSAVYLCASSLGGLAVGDTQYFGPGTRLTVL.

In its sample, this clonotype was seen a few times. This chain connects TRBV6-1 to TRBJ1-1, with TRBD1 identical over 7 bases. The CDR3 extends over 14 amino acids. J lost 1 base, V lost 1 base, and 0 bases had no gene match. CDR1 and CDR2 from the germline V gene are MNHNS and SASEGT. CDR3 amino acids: CASSEGDRNTEAFF. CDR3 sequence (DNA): TGTGCCAGCAGTGAAGGGGACAGGAACACTGAAGCTTTCTTT.

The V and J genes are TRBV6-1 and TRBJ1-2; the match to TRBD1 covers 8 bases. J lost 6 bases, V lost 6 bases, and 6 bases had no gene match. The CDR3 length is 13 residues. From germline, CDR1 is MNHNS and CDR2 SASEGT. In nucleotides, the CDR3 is TGTGCCAGCAGCCCGGACAGGGCTCATGGCTACACCTTC. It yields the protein CASSPDRAHGYTF.

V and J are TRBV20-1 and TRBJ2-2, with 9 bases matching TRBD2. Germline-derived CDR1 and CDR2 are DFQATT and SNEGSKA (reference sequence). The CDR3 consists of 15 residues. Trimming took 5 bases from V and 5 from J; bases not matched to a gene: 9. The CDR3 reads CSASDSGRETGELFF. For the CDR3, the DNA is TGCAGTGCTTCCGATAGCGGGAGAGAGACCGGGGAGCTGTTTTTT.